The subject of this entry is one T cell receptor (beta chain). Its target is unknown. A second PCR of roughly 7 to 11 cycles used a sample-barcoded 5' primer and a J-beta primer mix. TCRdb reprocessed the 5' RACE reads via MiXCR and lists one record per CDR3 protein. The sample consists of over 950,000 distinct CDR3 sequences, under 40% of them appearing once. The sample originates from a study of blood T cells in healthy people across ages. Study outcomes and limitations: Getting older went along with TCR beta diversity per million T cells dropping roughly linearly. Both naive CD4+ cell counts and diversity were greater in long-lived donors than in aged donors.

The CDR3 runs 13 residues. Germline loops: CDR1 DFQATT, CDR2 SNEGSKA (reference sequence). Trimming removed 5 bases from V and 5 bases from J, with 13 bases in between. The origin of this receptor is a man aged 18 to 35 in good health. The chain combines TRBV20-1 with TRBJ2-1, with D hard to call. Sequences were obtained from blood. CDR3 nucleotides: TGCAGTGCTGGCCGTTCCGGAAACAATGAGCAGTTCTTC. Amino acids: CSAGRSGNNEQFF.